One sample yielded the 5 T cell receptor beta chains listed below, sequenced in a study of T cell repertoires in cytomegalovirus infection. TCRdb fed the reads into MiXCR, producing one record per CDR3 protein. The data show roughly 200,000 distinct CDR3 sequences, about 18% seen once. The sequenced sample was CD8+ T cells from PBMCs. These receptor sequences come from a human donor in good health (CMV status not recorded). Some clones in this sample may be carry-over from other donors' samples.

This clonotype has more than one count but fewer than ten. V usage is TRBV5-5 and J usage is TRBJ2-5, with 8 nucleotides matching TRBD1. The J segment lost 5 bases and the V segment lost 3 bases, leaving 9 bases of the junction unmatched. This CDR3 comprises 15 residues. Germline values: CDR1 SGHKS, CDR2 YYEKEE (reference sequence). The chain's CDR3 is CASSSSQGAGETQYF. The CDR3, as DNA: TGTGCCAGCAGCTCTAGCCAGGGGGCTGGGGAGACCCAGTACTTC.

A few counts support this clonotype. The chain links TRBV4-2 to TRBJ2-7, with D possibly TRBD1 on 6 matching bases. Germline assignment: CDR1 LGHNA and CDR2 YNFKEQ. V shed 3 bases and J shed 3 bases, with 15 bases lying between them. The CDR3 is 15 amino acids. The CDR3 nucleotides read TGTGCCAGCAGCCAGGGCACCGGGACAAGCTACGAGCAGTACTTC. It codes for CASSQGTGTSYEQYF.

This clonotype showed up just a few times. The chain uses TRBV5-1 and TRBJ1-1; no definite D call. The length of the CDR3 is 14 residues. Germline V CDR1 and CDR2: SGHRS, YFSETQ. Trimming removed 1 base at V and 5 bases at J, with 12 bases between. CDR3 sequence (DNA): TGCGCCAGCAGCTTGTATGGCTCGGGGACTGAAGCTTTCTTT. Translation: CASSLYGSGTEAFF.

The chain carries TRBV29-1 and TRBJ1-2, with D possibly matching TRBD1 (5 bases). The germline gives CDR1 SQVTM, CDR2 ANQGSEA. CDR3 length: 15 amino acids. The ends were cut back, 6 bases at V and 0 bases at J, with 17 bases in the middle. The CDR3 loop is CSVTLRDGPNYGYTF. The DNA of the CDR3 is TGCAGCGTGACTCTCCGGGACGGACCTAACTATGGCTACACCTTC. Complete variable domain (other parts from reference TRBV29-1 and TRBJ1-2): SAVISQKPSRDICQRGTSLTIQCQVDSQVTMMFWYRQQPGQSLTLIATANQGSEATYESGFVIDKFPISRPNLTFSTLTVSNMSPEDSSIYLCSVTLRDGPNYGYTFGSGTRLTVV.

The chain links TRBV20-1 to TRBJ1-5; no firm D call. V was clipped by 0 bases and J by 1 base, with 10 bases between them. This CDR3 comprises 15 residues. Per germline, CDR1 DFQATT and CDR2 SNEGSKA (reference sequence). The CDR3 DNA reads as TGCAGTGCTAGAGATCCGGGCAGGAGCAATCAGCCCCAGCATTTT. As protein: CSARDPGRSNQPQHF.